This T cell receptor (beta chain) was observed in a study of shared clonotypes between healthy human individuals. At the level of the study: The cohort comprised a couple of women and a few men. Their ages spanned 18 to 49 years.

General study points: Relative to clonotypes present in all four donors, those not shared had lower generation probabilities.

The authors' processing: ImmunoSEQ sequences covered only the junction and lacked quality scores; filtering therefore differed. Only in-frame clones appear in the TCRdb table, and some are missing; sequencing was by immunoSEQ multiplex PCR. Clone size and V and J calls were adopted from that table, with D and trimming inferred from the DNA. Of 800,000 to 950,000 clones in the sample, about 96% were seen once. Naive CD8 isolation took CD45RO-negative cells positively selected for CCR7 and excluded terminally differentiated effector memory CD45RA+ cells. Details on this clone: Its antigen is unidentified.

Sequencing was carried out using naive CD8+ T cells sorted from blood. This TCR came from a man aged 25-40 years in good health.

CDR3 in amino acids: CASSNRPGGALNEQYF. In DNA form, the CDR3 reads TGTGCCAGCAGCAACCGACCGGGAGGGGCCCTCAACGAGCAGTACTTC. V gene TRBV21-1 combines with J gene TRBJ2-7; TRBD2 is the table's D call, not checked against the DNA. TRBV21-1 constitutes a pseudogene. This CDR3 has 16 residues.